The 5 T cell receptor beta chains presented below share a single source sample, sequenced in a study of cytomegalovirus exposure and HLA in healthy donors. Primers: 60 Vbeta forward and 13 Jbeta reverse. Here immunoSEQ multiplex PCR was the method, and the copy in TCRdb shows in-frame clones only, minus some. The repertoire includes about 120,000 clones, approximately 80% of them detected once, and 2% to 3% sits in the top ten. Sample: PBMCs. These receptors originate from a female donor in good health and CMV-seronegative.

J is TRBJ1-3 and V is TRBV7-6; maybe TRBD1 (6 bases). In germline, CDR1 is SGHVS, CDR2 FNYEAQ. This CDR3 comprises 14 residues. V lost 8 bases and J lost 4, with 15 bases in between. The CDR3 nucleotides are TGTGCCAGCGGAACCCTGGGGGCGGGAAACACCATATATTTT. Protein product: CASGTLGAGNTIYF. Combining the CDR3 with reference TRBV7-6 and TRBJ1-3 gives the whole variable domain GAGVSQSPRYKVTKRGQDVALRCDPISGHVSLYWYRQALGQGPEFLTYFNYEAQQDKSGLPNDRFSAERPEGSISTLTIQRTEQRDSAMYRCASGTLGAGNTIYFGEGSWLTVV.

The chain recombines TRBV5-6 with TRBJ2-7; the match to TRBD2 covers 8 bases. CDR1 is SGHDT and CDR2 is YYEEEE in the germline V gene. V shed 4 bases, J shed 3 bases, and the junction held 3 bases outside the gene matches. The CDR3 length is 13 residues. CDR3 protein: CASSIGTSYEQYF. The DNA of the CDR3 is TGTGCCAGCAGCATAGGGACTAGCTACGAGCAGTACTTC.

The chain links TRBV27 to TRBJ2-3, with 7 bases lining up with TRBD1. Per the germline V gene, CDR1 is MNHEY and CDR2 is SMNVEV (reference sequence). The CDR3 is 15 amino acids. The junction had 6 bases not matched to a gene; V was cut back by 3 bases and J by 3 bases. CDR3 nucleotide sequence: TGTGCCAGCAGTTTCAGACAGGGCGGGACAGATACGCAGTATTTT. Protein sequence: CASSFRQGGTDTQYF.

The chain carries TRBV5-1 and TRBJ2-3; D is ambiguous. The CDR3 loop spans 15 amino acids. Germline CDR1 is SGHRS and CDR2 is YFSETQ. The V end lost 1 base, the J end lost 4 bases, and 13 bases lay between the germline ends. The CDR3 DNA sequence: TGCGCCAGCAGCTTGACTGATTCTTTTCCAGATACGCAGTATTTT. Translation gives CASSLTDSFPDTQYF.

This clone was found a few times. This rearrangement joins TRBV10-3 to TRBJ1-5; 9 nucleotides agree with TRBD1. The CDR3 is 17 amino acids. CDR1 is ENHRY and CDR2 is SYGVKD in the germline V gene. The V segment lost 5 bases and the J segment 6 bases; nucleotides outside the gene matches: 14. CDR3 region: CAISINRDRVFGQPQHF. CDR3 nucleotide sequence: TGTGCCATCAGTATAAACCGGGACAGGGTTTTCGGTCAGCCCCAGCATTTT.